This entry is about one T cell receptor (beta chain). Its antigen is not known. CDR3 length equals 16 residues. The J segment lost 4 bases and the V segment lost 0 bases, leaving 6 bases of the junction unmatched. Germline CDR1 and CDR2: KGHSH and LQKENI. This sample was included in a study of cytomegalovirus exposure and HLA in healthy donors. Study-wide findings and caveats: A list of 150 to 200 TCR beta chains associated with cytomegalovirus was given. Immune exposure data for these donors was limited to CMV serostatus.

PCR was performed using 60 Vbeta and 13 Jbeta primers. Profiled with immunoSEQ multiplex PCR; TCRdb holds only in-frame clones, not every one. The top ten clones hold roughly 1.1% of a sample with about 130,000 clones, about 81% of them seen once. The source material was PBMCs. V is TRBV18 and J is TRBJ2-5, with 9 positions matching TRBD2. The TCR was taken from a woman aged 25-40 years in good health and CMV-seronegative. The CDR3: CASSPPRASGTETQYF. The CDR3 nucleotides read TGTGCCAGCTCACCACCTCGGGCTAGCGGGACAGAGACCCAGTACTTC.